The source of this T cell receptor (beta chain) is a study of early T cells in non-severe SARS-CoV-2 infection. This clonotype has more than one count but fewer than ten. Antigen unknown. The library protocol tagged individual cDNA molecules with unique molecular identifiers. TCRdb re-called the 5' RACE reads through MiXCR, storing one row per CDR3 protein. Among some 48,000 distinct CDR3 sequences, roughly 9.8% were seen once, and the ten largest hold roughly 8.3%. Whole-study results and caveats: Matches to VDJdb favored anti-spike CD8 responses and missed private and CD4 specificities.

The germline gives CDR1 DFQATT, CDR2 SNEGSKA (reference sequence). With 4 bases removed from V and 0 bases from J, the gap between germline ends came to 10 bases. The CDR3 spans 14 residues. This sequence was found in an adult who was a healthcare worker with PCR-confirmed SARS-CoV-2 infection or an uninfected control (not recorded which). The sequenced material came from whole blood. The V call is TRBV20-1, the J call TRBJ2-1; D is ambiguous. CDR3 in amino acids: CSAMKVSSYNEQFF. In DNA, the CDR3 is TGCAGTGCTATGAAGGTTAGCTCCTACAATGAGCAGTTCTTC.